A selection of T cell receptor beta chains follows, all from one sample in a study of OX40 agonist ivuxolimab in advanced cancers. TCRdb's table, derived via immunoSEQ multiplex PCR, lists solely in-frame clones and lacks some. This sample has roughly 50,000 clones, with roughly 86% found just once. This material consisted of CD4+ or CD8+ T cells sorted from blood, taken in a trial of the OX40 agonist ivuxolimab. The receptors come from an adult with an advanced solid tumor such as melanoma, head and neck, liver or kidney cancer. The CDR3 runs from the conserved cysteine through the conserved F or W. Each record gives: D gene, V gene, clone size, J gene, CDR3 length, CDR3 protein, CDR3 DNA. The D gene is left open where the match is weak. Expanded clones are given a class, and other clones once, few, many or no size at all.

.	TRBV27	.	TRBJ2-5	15	CASSFLDTRLETQYF	TGTGCCAGCAGTTTCCTCGATACTAGATTAGAGACCCAGTACTTC
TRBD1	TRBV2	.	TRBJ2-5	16	CASSGTVLGSGETQYF	TGTGCCAGCAGCGGGACAGTTTTGGGGTCAGGAGAGACCCAGTACTTC
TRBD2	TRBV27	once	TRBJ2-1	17	CASSSTILAGENNEQFF	TGTGCCAGCAGTTCCACTATACTAGCGGGGGAAAACAATGAGCAGTTCTTC
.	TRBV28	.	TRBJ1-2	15	CASSLMGLGNYGYTF	TGTGCCAGCAGTTTAATGGGACTTGGAAACTATGGCTACACCTTC
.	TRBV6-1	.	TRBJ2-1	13	CASRWGSYNEQFF	TGTGCCAGCAGGTGGGGTTCTTACAATGAGCAGTTCTTC
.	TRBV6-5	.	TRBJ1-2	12	CAARRMGYGYTF	TGTGCCGCTAGGCGGATGGGCTATGGCTACACCTTC
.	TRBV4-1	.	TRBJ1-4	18	CASSHHPSVGAAGEKLFF	TGCGCCAGCAGCCACCACCCATCTGTGGGGGCGGCGGGAGAAAAACTGTTTTTT
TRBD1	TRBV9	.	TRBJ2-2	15	CASSGQGAGTGELFF	TGTGCCAGCAGCGGCCAGGGGGCGGGCACCGGGGAGCTGTTTTTT
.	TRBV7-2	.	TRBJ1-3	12	CASSFGGNTIYF	TGTGCCAGCAGCTTCGGTGGAAACACCATATATTTT
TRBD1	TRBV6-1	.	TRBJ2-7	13	CASGRQGSYEQYF	TGTGCCAGCGGAAGACAGGGGTCCTACGAGCAGTACTTC
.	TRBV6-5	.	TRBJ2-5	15	CASSPDFASRETQYF	TGTGCCAGCAGCCCCGACTTCGCGTCGCGAGAGACCCAGTACTTC
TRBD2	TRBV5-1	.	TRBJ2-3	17	CASSLAALAGVGDTQYF	TGCGCCAGCAGCTTGGCCGCACTAGCGGGGGTAGGAGATACGCAGTATTTT
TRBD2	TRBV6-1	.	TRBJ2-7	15	CASSQQRGPTYEQYF	TGTGCCAGCAGTCAACAGCGGGGGCCGACCTACGAGCAGTACTTC
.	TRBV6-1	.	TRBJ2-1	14	CATNLGVGYNEQFF	TGTGCCACGAACCTTGGAGTAGGATACAATGAGCAGTTCTTC
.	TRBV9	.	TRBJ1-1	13	CASSVEGRTEAFF	TGTGCCAGCAGCGTAGAAGGGAGGACTGAAGCTTTCTTT
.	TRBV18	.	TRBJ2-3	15	CASSPFESAGYTQYF	TGTGCCAGCTCACCGTTTGAGTCCGCAGGGTATACGCAGTATTTT
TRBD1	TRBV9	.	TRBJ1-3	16	CASSSGQPVSGNTIYF	TGTGCCAGCAGCTCGGGACAGCCAGTCTCTGGAAACACCATATATTTT
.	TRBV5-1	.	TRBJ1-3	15	CASSLRGDSGNTIYF	TGCGCCAGCAGCTTGCGGGGGGACTCTGGAAACACCATATATTTT
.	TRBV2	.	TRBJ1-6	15	CAGLEDINYNSPLHF	TGTGCCGGGCTAGAGGACATCAATTATAATTCACCCCTCCACTTT
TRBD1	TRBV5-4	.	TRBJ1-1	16	CASSKTGQGGYTEAFF	TGTGCCAGCAGCAAGACTGGACAGGGTGGATACACTGAAGCTTTCTTT
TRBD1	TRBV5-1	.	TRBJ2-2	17	CASSLGTGTGSTGELFF	TGCGCCAGCAGCTTGGGTACTGGGACAGGGAGCACCGGGGAGCTGTTTTTT
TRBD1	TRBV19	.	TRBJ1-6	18	CASRSPGQWISGESPLHF	TGTGCCAGTAGATCCCCGGGACAGTGGATCTCAGGAGAATCACCCCTCCACTTT
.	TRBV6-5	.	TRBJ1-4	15	CASSYGSRKNEKLFF	TGTGCCAGCAGTTACGGGTCCAGGAAGAATGAAAAACTGTTTTTT
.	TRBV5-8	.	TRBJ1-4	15	CASSPRTGINEKLFF	TGTGCCAGCAGCCCCAGAACGGGGATTAATGAAAAACTGTTTTTT
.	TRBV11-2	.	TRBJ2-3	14	CASSFEARTDTQYF	TGTGCCAGCAGCTTCGAGGCGCGCACAGATACGCAGTATTTT
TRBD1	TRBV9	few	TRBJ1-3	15	CASSVAGQGSNTIYF	TGTGCCAGCAGCGTAGCTGGACAGGGATCTAACACCATATATTTT
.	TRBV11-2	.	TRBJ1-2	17	CASSLELIGLGESGYTF	TGTGCCAGCAGCTTAGAGTTGATTGGTCTAGGGGAGAGTGGCTACACCTTC
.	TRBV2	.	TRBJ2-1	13	CASSRDWNNEQFF	TGTGCCAGCAGTAGGGACTGGAACAATGAGCAGTTCTTC
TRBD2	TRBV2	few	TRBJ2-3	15	CASILAGASTDTQYF	TGTGCCAGCATTCTAGCGGGGGCCAGCACAGATACGCAGTATTTT
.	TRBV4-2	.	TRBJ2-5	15	CASSQGALPQETQYF	TGTGCCAGCAGCCAAGGAGCTCTACCGCAAGAGACCCAGTACTTC
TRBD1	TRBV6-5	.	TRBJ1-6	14	CAIGQGAYNSPLHF	TGTGCCATCGGACAGGGGGCTTATAATTCACCCCTCCACTTT
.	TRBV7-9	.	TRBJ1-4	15	CASSPGRGTNEKLFF	TGTGCCAGCAGCCCAGGGAGAGGGACTAATGAAAAACTGTTTTTT
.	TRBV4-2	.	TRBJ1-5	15	CASSQGSLGNQPQHF	TGTGCCAGCAGCCAAGGTTCCCTCGGCAATCAGCCCCAGCATTTT
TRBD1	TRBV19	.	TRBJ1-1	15	CASRRQGTMNTEAFF	TGTGCCAGTAGAAGACAGGGGACCATGAACACTGAAGCTTTCTTT
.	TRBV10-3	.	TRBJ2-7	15	CAISDSGTVSYEQYF	TGTGCCATCAGTGACTCCGGGACGGTAAGCTACGAGCAGTACTTC
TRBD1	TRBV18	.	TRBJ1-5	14	CASSSQGGNQPQHF	TGTGCCAGCTCATCCCAGGGGGGCAATCAGCCCCAGCATTTT
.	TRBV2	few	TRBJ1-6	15	CASKVGASYNSPLHF	TGTGCCAGCAAGGTCGGGGCTTCCTATAATTCACCCCTCCACTTT
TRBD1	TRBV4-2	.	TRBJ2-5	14	CASSHPGQQETQYF	TGTGCCAGCAGCCACCCGGGACAGCAAGAGACCCAGTACTTC
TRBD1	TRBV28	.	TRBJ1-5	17	CASSFYDGRGRDQPQHF	TGTGCCAGCAGTTTCTACGACGGCAGGGGGCGAGATCAGCCCCAGCATTTT
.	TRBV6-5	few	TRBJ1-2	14	CASSYDGAYYGYTF	TGTGCCAGCAGCTACGACGGGGCTTACTATGGCTACACCTTC
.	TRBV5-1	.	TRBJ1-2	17	CASSSSPESGLVYGYTF	TGCGCCAGCAGCTCGTCCCCCGAGTCGGGGCTGGTCTATGGCTACACCTTC
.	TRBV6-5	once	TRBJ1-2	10	CASSEYGYTF	TGTGCCAGCAGTGAGTATGGCTACACCTTC
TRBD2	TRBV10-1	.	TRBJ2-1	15	CASSEERGAHNEQFF	TGCGCCAGCAGTGAGGAGCGGGGGGCCCACAATGAGCAGTTCTTC
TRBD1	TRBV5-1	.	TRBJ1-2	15	CASSSGTGLNYGYTF	TGCGCCAGCAGTTCCGGGACAGGGCTTAACTATGGCTACACCTTC
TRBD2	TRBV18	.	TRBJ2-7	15	CASSPGAGATYEQYF	TGTGCCAGCTCACCAGGAGCGGGGGCGACCTACGAGCAGTACTTC
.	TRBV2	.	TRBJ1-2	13	CASTRQEVVGYTF	TGTGCCAGCACCCGACAGGAGGTTGTTGGCTACACCTTC
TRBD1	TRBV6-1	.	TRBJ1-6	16	CASSGARQGLGSPLHF	TGTGCCAGCAGTGGGGCCAGACAGGGATTGGGGTCACCCCTCCACTTT
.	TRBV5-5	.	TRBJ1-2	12	CASNPGGGGYTF	TGTGCCAGCAATCCCGGCGGGGGTGGCTACACCTTC
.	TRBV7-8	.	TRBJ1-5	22	CASSLAGVGRRGRGYSNQPQHF	TGTGCCAGCAGCTTAGCAGGAGTCGGGCGCAGGGGTCGGGGTTATAGCAATCAGCCCCAGCATTTT
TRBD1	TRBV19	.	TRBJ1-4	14	CASSISTGGYPLFF	TGTGCCAGTAGTATATCTACAGGGGGCTATCCACTGTTTTTT
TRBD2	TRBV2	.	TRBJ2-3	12	CASSPSGSTQYF	TGTGCCAGCAGTCCAAGCGGGAGTACGCAGTATTTT
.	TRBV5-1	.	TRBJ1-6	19	CASSLKNSPTSSYNSPLHF	TGCGCCAGCAGCTTGAAGAACAGCCCGACTAGCTCCTATAATTCACCCCTCCACTTT
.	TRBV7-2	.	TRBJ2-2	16	CASSTPLGVGTGELFF	TGTGCCAGCAGCACGCCGCTAGGGGTGGGCACCGGGGAGCTGTTTTTT
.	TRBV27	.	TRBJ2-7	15	CASSLSFGPTWGQYF	TGTGCCAGCAGTTTAAGTTTCGGTCCAACGTGGGGGCAGTACTTC
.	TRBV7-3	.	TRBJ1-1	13	CASSLYGNTEAFF	TGTGCCAGCAGCTTATACGGGAACACTGAAGCTTTCTTT
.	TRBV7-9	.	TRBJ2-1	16	CASNPGRGFGYNEQFF	TGTGCCAGCAACCCGGGGAGGGGGTTTGGGTACAATGAGCAGTTCTTC
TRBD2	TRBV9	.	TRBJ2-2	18	CASSVLASGGANTGELFF	TGTGCCAGCAGCGTACTGGCTAGCGGGGGGGCGAACACCGGGGAGCTGTTTTTT
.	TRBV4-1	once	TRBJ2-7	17	CASSQEAGTMGNYEQYF	TGCGCCAGCAGCCAAGAGGCCGGGACCATGGGGAACTACGAGCAGTACTTC